A single sample is the source of the 29 T cell receptor beta chains below, sequenced in a study of blood T cell repertoires in COVID-19. Sequenced by immunoSEQ multiplex PCR; TCRdb stores in-frame clones only, minus some. The sample lists about 280,000 clones, approximately 85% occurring once. Sequenced material: peripheral blood. Source of these receptors: a man aged 45-65 years with active or convalescent COVID-19.

This chain connects TRBV5-5 to TRBJ2-5, with 10 bases matching TRBD2. In germline, CDR1 is SGHKS, CDR2 YYEKEE (reference sequence). The CDR3 runs to 16 residues. V was clipped by 0 bases and J by 9 bases; unmatched bases: 11. The CDR3 loop reads CASSLDGGASGSSQYF. The CDR3 DNA reads as TGTGCCAGCAGCTTGGACGGGGGGGCTAGCGGGAGTTCCCAGTACTTC.

The V call is TRBV2, the J call TRBJ2-1; 9 bases line up with TRBD2. The CDR3 consists of 15 residues. Germline trimming cut 8 bases from V and 4 bases from J; bases unmatched to any gene: 9. Germline loops: CDR1 SNHLY, CDR2 FYNNEI. CDR3 in amino acids: CASPGKAGGYNEQFF. The CDR3 region has the DNA TGTGCCAGCCCGGGGAAGGCGGGAGGGTACAATGAGCAGTTCTTC. Full variable domain (remainder filled in from reference TRBV2 and TRBJ2-1): EPEVTQTPSHQVTQMGQEVILRCVPISNHLYFYWYRQILGQKVEFLVSFYNNEISEKSEIFDDQFSVERPDGSNFTLKIRSTKLEDSAMYFCASPGKAGGYNEQFFGPGTRLTVL.

The rearrangement uses TRBV7-9 and TRBJ2-1; D unresolved. Trimming took 5 bases from V and 6 from J, leaving 23 bases between them. The CDR3 sequence is 17 residues long. Germline CDR1 reads SEHNR; CDR2 reads FQNEAQ (reference sequence). DNA for the CDR3: TGTGCCAGCAGCCTCCCCCGTGGGCTTACCCCGCCCAATGAGCAGTTCTTC. Translating gives CASSLPRGLTPPNEQFF.

V and J are TRBV7-8 and TRBJ1-1; D remains unclear. The CDR3 extends over 12 amino acids. V gave up 3 bases and J gave up 3 bases, with 5 bases separating them. Germline V gene data show CDR1 as SGHVS and CDR2 as FQNEAQ. The CDR3 nucleotides are TGTGCCAGCAGCTTTCCCTACACTGAAGCTTTCTTT. Residues: CASSFPYTEAFF.

This rearrangement joins TRBV27 to TRBJ2-6; 7 positions agree with TRBD1. Germline-derived CDR1 and CDR2 are MNHEY and SMNVEV (reference sequence). V was pared by 8 bases and J by 1 base, with 14 bases of the junction left unmatched. This CDR3 has 18 amino acids. The CDR3 DNA reads TGTGCCAGCTGTGCCTGGACAGGTAGAGAATCTGGGGCCAACGTCCTGACTTTC. Encoded protein: CASCAWTGRESGANVLTF.

This chain connects TRBV25-1 to TRBJ1-2; no clear D. The CDR3 consists of 13 residues. Germline V lookup: CDR1 MGHDK, CDR2 SYGVNS. Between the trimmed V and J ends, which lost 4 bases and 8 bases, there was a span of 14 bases. The CDR3 DNA sequence: TGTGCCAGCAGTGCGGGATTCTTAACGGGCTACACCTTC. Protein product: CASSAGFLTGYTF.

The chain is built from TRBV7-9 and TRBJ1-4, with a tentative D call TRBD1 (5 bases). With 1 base removed from V and 8 bases from J, the gap between germline ends came to 14 bases. Germline CDR1 is SEHNR and CDR2 is FQNEAQ (reference sequence). This CDR3 is built from 15 residues. DNA for the CDR3: TGTGCCAGCAGCTTAGGGAGGACACGGGAGGAAAAACTGTTTTTT. This encodes CASSLGRTREEKLFF.

The chain joins TRBV9 to TRBJ2-3, with 7 nucleotides matching TRBD2. The CDR3 contains 16 residues. The V segment lost 0 bases and the J segment 2 bases; nucleotides outside the gene matches: 6. Germline-derived CDR1 and CDR2 are SGDLS and YYNGEE. CDR3 DNA sequence: TGTGCCAGCAGCGTAGGGTGGGAGGGCCTCACAGATACGCAGTATTTT. This gives the protein CASSVGWEGLTDTQYF.

The chain has TRBV18 and TRBJ1-3; D remains ambiguous. V shed 4 bases and J shed 0 bases, with 7 bases lying between them. CDR3 length equals 14 residues. In germline, CDR1 is KGHSH, CDR2 LQKENI. CDR3 region: CASSRMSSGNTIYF. The CDR3 nucleotides read TGTGCCAGCTCACGAATGAGCTCTGGAAACACCATATATTTT.

This chain connects TRBV9 to TRBJ1-1; D unresolved. Trimming left V 2 bases short and J 4 bases short, with 12 bases between. Germline values: CDR1 SGDLS, CDR2 YYNGEE. The CDR3 is 14 amino acids. CDR3 amino acids: CASSVLGEATEAFF. The CDR3 DNA reads as TGTGCCAGCAGCGTCCTCGGGGAGGCCACTGAAGCTTTCTTT.

This clone came up a few times. This chain uses TRBV5-6 with TRBJ1-1; a weak D match, TRBD1 (6 bases). CDR1 and CDR2 from the germline V gene are SGHDT and YYEEEE. The V end lost 4 bases, the J end lost 4 bases, and 11 bases lay between the germline ends. This CDR3 comprises 13 residues. The CDR3 here is CASSVTGFTEAFF. The CDR3 bases are TGTGCCAGCAGCGTAACAGGGTTCACTGAAGCTTTCTTT.

Here the CDR3 reads CASSAQGAEQFF. CDR3 nucleotides: TGTGCCAGCAGCGCACAGGGGGCTGAGCAGTTCTTC. V and J are TRBV16 and TRBJ2-1; 9 bases are shared with TRBD1. CDR1 KGHSY and CDR2 FQNENV come from the germline V gene. This CDR3 comprises 12 residues. V gave up 5 bases and J gave up 9 bases; unmatched junction bases: 2.

This clone was found once. The chain recombines TRBV2 with TRBJ1-1, with D tentatively TRBD1 (5 bases). Per germline, CDR1 SNHLY and CDR2 FYNNEI. The CDR3 is 13 amino acids. With 6 bases removed from V and 1 base from J, the gap between germline ends came to 9 bases. The CDR3 DNA reads as TGTGCCAGCAGCAGGGTCAAGAACACTGAAGCTTTCTTT. This encodes CASSRVKNTEAFF.

The J gene is TRBJ1-6, the V gene TRBV30, with D maybe TRBD1 (6 bases). The CDR3 spans 13 residues. Trimming took off 3 bases at V and 6 bases at J, with 9 bases between the two ends. Germline assignment: CDR1 GTSNPN and CDR2 SVGIG (reference sequence). The CDR3: CAWRAQGNSPLHF. CDR3 sequence (DNA): TGTGCCTGGAGGGCACAGGGTAATTCACCCCTCCACTTT. Looking up the rest from reference TRBV30 and TRBJ1-6 gives the full variable domain: SQTIHQWPATLVQPVGSPLSLECTVEGTSNPNLYWYRQAAGRGLQLLFYSVGIGQISSEVPQNLSASRPQDRQFILSSKKLLLSDSGFYLCAWRAQGNSPLHFGNGTRLTVT.

This rearrangement joins TRBV9 to TRBJ2-5; no firm D call. The CDR3 contains 12 residues. CDR1 is SGDLS, CDR2 YYNGEE, per germline. V gave up 4 bases and J gave up 5 bases, with 9 bases separating them. The CDR3 DNA reads TGTGCCAGCAGCCCTGGTCAGGAGACCCAGTACTTC. As protein: CASSPGQETQYF.

This clone was detected only a few times. The chain combines TRBV29-1 with TRBJ1-4; D might be TRBD1 (5 bases). Per the germline V gene, CDR1 is SQVTM and CDR2 is ANQGSEA. The V gene lost 6 bases and the J gene lost 3 bases, with 11 bases spanning the gap. The CDR3 has 13 amino acids. Here the CDR3 reads CSVGLGSNEKLFF. As DNA, the CDR3 is TGCAGCGTGGGGCTAGGATCTAATGAAAAACTGTTTTTT.

V is TRBV6-5 and J is TRBJ2-7; the match to TRBD1 covers 7 bases. CDR1 and CDR2 from the germline V gene are MNHEY and SVGAGI. This CDR3 is 13 amino acids long. With V trimmed by 7 bases and J by 2 bases, 5 bases remained unmatched. The CDR3 DNA reads TGTGCCAGCACCAAAGGACAGGCCTACGAGCAGTACTTC. Residues: CASTKGQAYEQYF.

This chain joins TRBV25-1 and TRBJ2-1; 7 bases agree with TRBD2. Germline V lookup: CDR1 MGHDK, CDR2 SYGVNS. Unmatched junction bases numbered 2, after V lost 6 bases and J lost 0 bases. This CDR3 contains 14 residues. CDR3 region: CASRWEGSYNEQFF. Here the CDR3 DNA reads TGTGCCAGCAGGTGGGAGGGCTCCTACAATGAGCAGTTCTTC.

This clone was recorded a few times. This rearrangement joins TRBV5-1 to TRBJ2-7; maybe TRBD1 (6 bases). This CDR3 is built from 16 residues. The germline V and J ends were trimmed by 0 bases and 5 bases, with 18 bases remaining between them. From germline, CDR1 is SGHRS and CDR2 YFSETQ. CDR3 in DNA: TGCGCCAGCAGCTTGGAGGGGGACGGCCAGGTTAACGAGCAGTACTTC. Its protein product is CASSLEGDGQVNEQYF.

The chain uses TRBV28 and TRBJ1-2; TRBD1 is a possible D gene (6 bases). V lost 3 bases and J 2 bases, leaving 16 bases between the germline ends. The CDR3 length is 16 residues. Germline V lookup: CDR1 MDHEN, CDR2 SYDVKM. The CDR3 loop is CASSFAVWGPNYGYTF. Written as DNA, the CDR3 is TGTGCCAGCAGTTTTGCGGTTTGGGGGCCAAACTATGGCTACACCTTC.

DNA of the CDR3: TGTGCCAGCAGCCGGGGGACTAGCGGATCCTACAATGAGCAGTTCTTC. Its protein product is CASSRGTSGSYNEQFF. The chain uses TRBV7-3 and TRBJ2-1, with 11 bases that match TRBD2. Germline CDR1 is SGHTA and CDR2 is FQGTGA. The CDR3 extends over 16 amino acids. The junction had 4 bases not matched to a gene; V was cut back by 5 bases and J by 1 base.

The V gene is TRBV5-1, the J gene TRBJ2-1, with no clear D. Germline loops: CDR1 SGHRS, CDR2 YFSETQ. CDR3 length: 14 residues. V was cut by 0 bases and J by 4 bases, with 8 bases left in between. In DNA, the CDR3 is TGCGCCAGCAGCTTGGATGCTACTTACAATGAGCAGTTCTTC. Its translation is CASSLDATYNEQFF.

This CDR3 is CASSPWARYEQYF. CDR3 nucleotide sequence: TGTGCCAGCAGCCCCTGGGCCCGCTACGAGCAGTACTTC. The V gene is TRBV7-9, the J gene TRBJ2-7; D not certain. The V and J ends lost 5 bases and 3 bases respectively, with 11 bases between them. The CDR3 sequence is 13 residues long. Germline lookup yields CDR1 SEHNR and CDR2 FQNEAQ (reference sequence). Using reference TRBV7-9 and TRBJ2-7 for the parts outside the CDR3, the full variable domain is DTGVSQNPRHKITKRGQNVTFRCDPISEHNRLYWYRQTLGQGPEFLTYFQNEAQLEKSRLLSDRFSAERPKGSFSTLEIQRTEQGDSAMYLCASSPWARYEQYFGPGTRLTVT.

The chain joins TRBV27 to TRBJ1-6, with 7 bases identical to TRBD1. From germline, CDR1 is MNHEY and CDR2 SMNVEV (reference sequence). The junction had 5 bases not matched to a gene; V was cut back by 4 bases and J by 8 bases. CDR3 length: 14 residues. The CDR3 reads CASSYSGGDSPLHF. CDR3 in DNA: TGTGCCAGCAGTTATTCAGGGGGTGATTCACCCCTCCACTTT.

This sequence joins TRBV4-2 and TRBJ1-5; D remains unclear. There are 15 residues in the CDR3. Deletions cut 0 bases from V and 7 bases from J, with 13 bases between. Germline V gives CDR1 LGHNA, CDR2 YNFKEQ. This chain's CDR3 is CASSQDRKGGQPQHF. The CDR3 DNA is TGTGCCAGCAGCCAAGACCGGAAAGGCGGGCAGCCCCAGCATTTT.

A single count supports this clone. In DNA form, the CDR3 reads TGTGCCAGCAGTTACAACAGAGCCACTGAAGCTTTCTTT. Encoded protein: CASSYNRATEAFF. J is TRBJ1-1 and V is TRBV6-5; D unresolved. Germline V gene sequence: CDR1 MNHEY, CDR2 SVGAGI. Trimming stripped 2 bases from V and 4 bases from J, with 8 bases between. CDR3 length: 13 residues.

The CDR3 here is CASSQVQAGNTEAFF. CDR3 sequence (DNA): TGTGCCAGCAGCCAAGTGCAGGCTGGAAACACTGAAGCTTTCTTT. J is TRBJ1-1 and V is TRBV4-2, with no clear D. CDR1 and CDR2 from the germline V gene are LGHNA and YNFKEQ. The V and J ends lost 1 base and 2 bases respectively, with 11 bases between them. CDR3 length: 15 residues.

The chain uses TRBV12-3 or TRBV12-4 and TRBJ2-1; D unresolved. The CDR3 sequence is 11 residues long. The V gene lost 5 bases and the J gene lost 7 bases, with 6 bases spanning the gap. The CDR3 spells CASSRRNEQFF. CDR3 DNA: TGTGCCAGCAGTAGGAGAAATGAGCAGTTCTTC.

This clone was picked up a small number of times. The rearrangement uses TRBV19 and TRBJ1-5, with D possibly being TRBD1 (6 bases). Trimming left V 10 bases short and J 4 bases short, with 17 bases between. CDR3 size: 14 residues. CDR1 is LNHDA, CDR2 SQIVND, per germline (reference sequence). The CDR3 region is CATCVGGANQPQHF. CDR3 DNA sequence: TGTGCCACATGTGTAGGGGGGGCTAATCAGCCCCAGCATTTT.